The 24 T cell receptor beta chains presented below share a single source sample, sequenced in a study of OX40 agonist ivuxolimab in advanced cancers. Sequencing was performed with immunoSEQ multiplex PCR; in TCRdb, only in-frame clones are kept and a portion is missing. The sample lists about 40,000 clones; approximately 86% were seen once. The sample was CD4+ or CD8+ T cells sorted from blood, taken in a trial of the OX40 agonist ivuxolimab. The receptor source for this set is an adult with an advanced solid tumor such as melanoma, head and neck, liver or kidney cancer.

This chain links TRBV4-1 with TRBJ1-6, with 7 positions matching TRBD1. The germline gives CDR1 MGHRA, CDR2 YSYEKL. The CDR3 has 14 residues. The trim removed 1 base at V and 10 bases at J, leaving 4 bases unmatched. The CDR3 loop reads CASSQGQGRSPLHF. The DNA for the CDR3 is TGCGCCAGCAGCCAAGGACAGGGAAGATCACCCCTCCACTTT.

The chain employs TRBV5-1 and TRBJ2-2; 9 bases are shared with TRBD1. The CDR3 extends over 15 amino acids. Germline V gene data show CDR1 as SGHRS and CDR2 as YFSETQ. V lost 4 bases and J lost 3; bases outside the gene matches: 4. This CDR3 reads CASSAGTGHTGELFF. The CDR3 DNA reads as TGCGCCAGCAGCGCAGGGACAGGGCACACCGGGGAGCTGTTTTTT.

This chain joins TRBV7-8 and TRBJ2-1; 13 bases match TRBD2. Trimming cost V 10 bases and J 7 bases; bases outside gene matches: 10. The germline CDR1 and CDR2 sequences are SGHVS and FQNEAQ. The CDR3 covers 15 residues. The CDR3 DNA sequence: TGTGCCACCTCACTCGGGACTAGCGGGGTAAATGAGCAGTTCTTC. This codes for CATSLGTSGVNEQFF. Variable domain in full (rest from reference TRBV7-8 and TRBJ2-1): GAGVSQSPRYKVAKRGQDVALRCDPISGHVSLFWYQQALGQGPEFLTYFQNEAQLDKSGLPSDRFFAERPEGSVSTLKIQRTQQEDSAVYLCATSLGTSGVNEQFFGPGTRLTVL.

The chain links TRBV2 to TRBJ1-6; TRBD1 matches at 7 bases. Unmatched junction bases numbered 6, after V lost 5 bases and J lost 8 bases. Germline CDR1 is SNHLY and CDR2 is FYNNEI. There are 14 residues in the CDR3. CDR3 coding DNA: TGTGCCAGCAGTATTACAGGGGCGGATTCACCCCTCCACTTT. Translated: CASSITGADSPLHF.

The table lists this clone with a count of one. V is TRBV20-1 and J is TRBJ2-3; D remains ambiguous. This CDR3 is built from 11 residues. Germline V gene data show CDR1 as DFQATT and CDR2 as SNEGSKA (reference sequence). Trimming cost V 4 bases and J 0 bases, with 2 bases left between them. The CDR3 loop is CSAISTDTQYF. The CDR3 DNA reads as TGCAGTGCTATAAGCACAGATACGCAGTATTTT.

V is TRBV5-4 and J is TRBJ1-2, with TRBD1 matching over 7 bases. In germline, CDR1 is SGHNT, CDR2 YYREEE (reference sequence). The CDR3 contains 14 residues. J lost 0 bases, V lost 4 bases, and 3 bases had no gene match. The CDR3 loop is CASSLGTANYGYTF. The CDR3 DNA is TGTGCCAGCAGCCTCGGGACAGCTAACTATGGCTACACCTTC.

The rearrangement links TRBV19 to TRBJ2-5; possible D gene TRBD1, 5 bases. This CDR3 comprises 13 residues. The V end lost 1 base, the J end lost 5 bases, and 8 bases lay between the germline ends. Germline values: CDR1 LNHDA, CDR2 SQIVND (reference sequence). The CDR3 nucleotides read TGTGCCAGTAGTATAGGCCAGGGTGAGACCCAGTACTTC. This codes for CASSIGQGETQYF.

The chain is built from TRBV4-1 and TRBJ2-1; D call uncertain. From germline, CDR1 is MGHRA and CDR2 YSYEKL. The CDR3 extends over 16 amino acids. The V and J ends lost 1 base and 2 bases respectively, with 12 bases between them. For the CDR3, the DNA is TGCGCCAGCAGCCAAGGGAGTGGCGAAACCTACAATGAGCAGTTCTTC. Protein: CASSQGSGETYNEQFF.

CDR3 nucleotide sequence: TGTGCCAGTAGTATCGGGACTGCCATTTACAATGAGCAGTTCTTC. Translated, it gives CASSIGTAIYNEQFF. V is TRBV19 and J is TRBJ2-1; tentative D call: TRBD2 (6 bases). Germline-derived CDR1 and CDR2 are LNHDA and SQIVND (reference sequence). The CDR3 has 15 amino acids. The V and J ends lost 3 bases and 4 bases respectively, with 13 bases between them.

V usage is TRBV2 and J usage is TRBJ2-7; 14 bases align to TRBD2. CDR3 length equals 14 residues. Germline CDR1 and CDR2: SNHLY and FYNNEI. The junction had 4 bases not matched to a gene; V was cut back by 6 bases and J by 6 bases. Here the CDR3 reads CASRGTSGRTEQYF. The CDR3 DNA is TGTGCCAGCAGAGGGACTAGCGGGAGAACCGAGCAGTACTTC.

The sample holds one count of this clone. This rearrangement joins TRBV29-1 to TRBJ1-1; D might be TRBD1 (5 bases). The CDR3 length is 15 residues. V was cut by 5 bases and J by 0 bases, with 16 bases left in between. Germline V gene sequence: CDR1 SQVTM, CDR2 ANQGSEA. CDR3 DNA sequence: TGCAGCGTTCGAGCTGGGTGGGGGATGAACACTGAAGCTTTCTTT. Residues: CSVRAGWGMNTEAFF.

The V call is TRBV5-1, the J call TRBJ2-2; the D gene is possibly TRBD1 (6 bases). V lost 1 base to trimming and J lost 5 bases, with 9 bases between them. This CDR3 contains 14 residues. Germline V gene data show CDR1 as SGHRS and CDR2 as YFSETQ. The CDR3 protein is CASSLYRETGELFF. The CDR3, as DNA: TGCGCCAGCAGCTTGTACAGGGAAACCGGGGAGCTGTTTTTT.

The chain is built from TRBV6-5 and TRBJ1-2; 9 bases line up with TRBD1. This CDR3 has 14 amino acids. CDR1 is MNHEY, CDR2 SVGAGI, per germline. Losses at the gene ends were 4 bases for V and 4 bases for J; bases not matched to a gene: 4. The CDR3 bases are TGTGCCAGCAGTTCCTGGACAGGGGCCTATGGCTACACCTTC. It yields the protein CASSSWTGAYGYTF.

This chain uses TRBV27 with TRBJ2-1; 11 bases line up with TRBD2. From germline, CDR1 is MNHEY and CDR2 SMNVEV (reference sequence). Unmatched junction bases numbered 13, after V lost 7 bases and J lost 8 bases. This CDR3 comprises 16 residues. The CDR3 protein is CASMGLAVEINYEQFF. The CDR3, as DNA: TGTGCCAGCATGGGACTAGCGGTAGAGATAAATTATGAGCAGTTCTTC.

The rearrangement uses TRBV4-1 and TRBJ2-5, with D possibly matching TRBD2 (5 bases). Germline assignment: CDR1 MGHRA and CDR2 YSYEKL. Trimming pared 0 bases from V and 6 bases from J, leaving 17 bases between. The CDR3 has 16 amino acids. CDR3 sequence: CASSQDGRAYKQTQYF. The DNA of the CDR3 is TGCGCCAGCAGCCAAGATGGGCGGGCCTACAAACAGACCCAGTACTTC.

The chain has TRBV4-2 and TRBJ1-5; perhaps TRBD1 as D (6 bases). V lost 1 base and J lost 11, with 18 bases in between. The CDR3 consists of 15 residues. The germline V gene has CDR1 LGHNA and CDR2 YNFKEQ. CDR3 sequence (DNA): TGTGCCAGCAGCCAAGCCCTCAGGGGCCGACCGACCCAGCATTTT. Translating gives CASSQALRGRPTQHF.

The chain uses TRBV5-6 and TRBJ2-1; 13 bases map to TRBD2. Germline V gene sequence: CDR1 SGHDT, CDR2 YYEEEE. V shed 1 base and J 9 bases; nucleotides not matched to a gene: 16. This CDR3 is built from 19 residues. CDR3 loop: CASSLLLRTSGSPLSEQFF. CDR3 DNA: TGTGCCAGCAGCTTGCTTCTCCGGACTAGCGGGAGTCCCCTCAGTGAGCAGTTCTTC.

This chain links TRBV4-1 with TRBJ2-7; D is perhaps TRBD1 or TRBD2 (6 bases each). CDR3 size: 15 residues. V was shortened by 2 bases and J by 2 bases, with 13 bases between the two germline ends. Germline CDR1 and CDR2: MGHRA and YSYEKL. The CDR3 DNA reads as TGCGCCAGCAGCCAAAACTACGGGGGCCCCTACGAGCAGTACTTC. Its protein product is CASSQNYGGPYEQYF.

This clone turned up a few times. The chain uses TRBV9 and TRBJ2-7; D possibly corresponds to TRBD2 (6 bases). The CDR3 is made up of 14 amino acids. Trimming cost V 0 bases and J 4 bases, with 11 bases left between them. Germline loops: CDR1 SGDLS, CDR2 YYNGEE. DNA for the CDR3: TGTGCCAGCAGCGTAGACGGGAGAGTATACGAGCAGTACTTC. As protein: CASSVDGRVYEQYF.

V and J are TRBV11-2 and TRBJ2-7; D gene ambiguous. The CDR3 has 13 residues. Trimming took 0 bases from V and 6 from J, leaving 9 bases between them. Germline V gene sequence: CDR1 SGHAT, CDR2 FQNNGV. CDR3 sequence: CASSLEVASEQYF. The CDR3 coding sequence is TGTGCCAGCAGCTTAGAAGTGGCCAGCGAGCAGTACTTC.

The chain uses TRBV11-2 and TRBJ2-2; D is unclear. The CDR3 length is 13 residues. V gave up 2 bases and J gave up 6 bases, with 7 bases separating them. CDR1 is SGHAT, CDR2 FQNNGV, per germline. The CDR3 DNA follows: TGTGCCAGCAGCTTATCGGGTGCCGGGGAGCTGTTTTTT. Its protein product is CASSLSGAGELFF.

This clone was recorded only once. The chain joins TRBV2 to TRBJ2-3; 12 nucleotides align to TRBD2. This CDR3 contains 16 residues. The trim removed 4 bases at V and 0 bases at J, leaving 2 bases unmatched. Germline CDR1 reads SNHLY; CDR2 reads FYNNEI. Written as DNA, the CDR3 is TGTGCCAGCAGTGCTGGACTAGCGGGAAGCACAGATACGCAGTATTTT. It specifies CASSAGLAGSTDTQYF.

The J gene is TRBJ2-1, the V gene TRBV7-6; 8 nucleotides align to TRBD1. Germline values: CDR1 SGHVS, CDR2 FNYEAQ. This CDR3 is built from 14 residues. V was pared by 4 bases and J by 5 bases, with 4 bases of the junction left unmatched. The CDR3 DNA reads TGTGCCAGCAGCTGGACAGGGTCGGACAATGAGCAGTTCTTC. Translation gives CASSWTGSDNEQFF.

This clone was seen only a few times. The V and J genes are TRBV27 and TRBJ1-2; a weak D match, TRBD1 (5 bases). The V gene's germline CDR1 is MNHEY and CDR2 SMNVEV (reference sequence). The CDR3 is 14 residues long. With 2 bases removed from V and 2 bases from J, the gap between germline ends came to 9 bases. As DNA, the CDR3 is TGTGCCAGCAGTTTAGCGGACACCAACTATGGCTACACCTTC. Translation: CASSLADTNYGYTF.